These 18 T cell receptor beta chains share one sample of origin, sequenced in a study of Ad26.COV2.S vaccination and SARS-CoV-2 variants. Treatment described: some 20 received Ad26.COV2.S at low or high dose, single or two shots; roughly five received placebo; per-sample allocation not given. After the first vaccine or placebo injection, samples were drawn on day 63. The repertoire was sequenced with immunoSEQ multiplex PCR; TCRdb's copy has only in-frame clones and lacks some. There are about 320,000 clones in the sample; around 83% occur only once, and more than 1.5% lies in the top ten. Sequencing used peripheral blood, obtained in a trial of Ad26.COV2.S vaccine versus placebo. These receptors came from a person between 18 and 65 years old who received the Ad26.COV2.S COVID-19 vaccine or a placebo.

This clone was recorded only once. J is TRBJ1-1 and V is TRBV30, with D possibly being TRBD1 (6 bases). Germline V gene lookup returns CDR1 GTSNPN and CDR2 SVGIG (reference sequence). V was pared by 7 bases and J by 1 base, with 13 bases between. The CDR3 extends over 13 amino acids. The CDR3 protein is CASALQGNTEAFF. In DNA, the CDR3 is TGTGCCTCCGCCTTACAGGGGAACACTGAAGCTTTCTTT.

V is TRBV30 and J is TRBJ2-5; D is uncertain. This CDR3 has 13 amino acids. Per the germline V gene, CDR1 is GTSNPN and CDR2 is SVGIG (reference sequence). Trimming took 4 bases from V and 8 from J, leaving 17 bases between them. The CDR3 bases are TGTGCCTGGACTCGGAATGAACAAGGCACCCAGTACTTC. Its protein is CAWTRNEQGTQYF. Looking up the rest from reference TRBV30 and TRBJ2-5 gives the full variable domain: SQTIHQWPATLVQPVGSPLSLECTVEGTSNPNLYWYRQAAGRGLQLLFYSVGIGQISSEVPQNLSASRPQDRQFILSSKKLLLSDSGFYLCAWTRNEQGTQYFGPGTRLLVL.

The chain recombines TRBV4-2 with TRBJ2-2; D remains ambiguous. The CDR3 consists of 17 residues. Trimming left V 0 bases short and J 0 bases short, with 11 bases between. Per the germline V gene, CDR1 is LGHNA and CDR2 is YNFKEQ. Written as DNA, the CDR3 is TGTGCCAGCAGCCAAGATACAGCGACGGCGAACACCGGGGAGCTGTTTTTT. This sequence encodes CASSQDTATANTGELFF.

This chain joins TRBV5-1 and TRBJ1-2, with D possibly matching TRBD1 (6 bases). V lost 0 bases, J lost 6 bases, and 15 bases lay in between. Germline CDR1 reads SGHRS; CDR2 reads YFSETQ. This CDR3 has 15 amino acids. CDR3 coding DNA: TGCGCCAGCAGCTTGGAGCCAGGGGTGGGGAATGGCTACACCTTC. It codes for CASSLEPGVGNGYTF.

The CDR3 region is CATSPDASYEQYF. The CDR3 DNA reads TGTGCCACCAGTCCGGACGCCTCCTACGAGCAGTACTTC. The gene calls are TRBV24-1 and TRBJ2-7, with unresolved D. CDR3 length: 13 amino acids. V lost 6 bases and J 0 bases, leaving 8 bases between the germline ends. Germline V gene lookup returns CDR1 KGHDR and CDR2 SFDVKD.

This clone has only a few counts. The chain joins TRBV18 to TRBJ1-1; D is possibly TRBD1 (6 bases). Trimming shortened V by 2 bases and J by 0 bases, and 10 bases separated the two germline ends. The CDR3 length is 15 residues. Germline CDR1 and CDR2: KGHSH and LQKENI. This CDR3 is CASSPGGRMNTEAFF. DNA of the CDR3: TGTGCCAGCTCACCAGGGGGCCGGATGAACACTGAAGCTTTCTTT.

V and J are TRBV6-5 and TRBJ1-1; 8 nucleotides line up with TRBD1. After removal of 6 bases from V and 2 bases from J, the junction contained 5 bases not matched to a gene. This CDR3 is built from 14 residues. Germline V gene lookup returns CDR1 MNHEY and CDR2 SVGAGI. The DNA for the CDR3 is TGTGCCAGCAGAAGGACAGGGATCAACACTGAAGCTTTCTTT. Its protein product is CASRRTGINTEAFF.

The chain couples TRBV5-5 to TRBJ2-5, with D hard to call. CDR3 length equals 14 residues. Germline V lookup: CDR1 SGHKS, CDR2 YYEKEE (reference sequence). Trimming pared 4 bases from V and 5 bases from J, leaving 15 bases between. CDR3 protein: CASSPARTRETQYF. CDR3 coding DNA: TGTGCCAGCAGCCCCGCGAGGACGCGGGAGACCCAGTACTTC. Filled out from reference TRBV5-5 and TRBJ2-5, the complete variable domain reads DAGVTQSPTHLIKTRGQQVTLRCSPISGHKSVSWYQQVLGQGPQFIFQYYEKEERGRGNFPDRFSARQFPNYSSELNVNALLLGDSALYLCASSPARTRETQYFGPGTRLLVL.

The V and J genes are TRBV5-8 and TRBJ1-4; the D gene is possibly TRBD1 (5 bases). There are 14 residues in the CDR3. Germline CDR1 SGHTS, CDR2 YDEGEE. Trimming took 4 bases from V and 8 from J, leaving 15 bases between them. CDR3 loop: CASSLRTPGEKLFF. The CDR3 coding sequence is TGTGCCAGCAGCCTCCGGACGCCAGGGGAAAAACTGTTTTTT.

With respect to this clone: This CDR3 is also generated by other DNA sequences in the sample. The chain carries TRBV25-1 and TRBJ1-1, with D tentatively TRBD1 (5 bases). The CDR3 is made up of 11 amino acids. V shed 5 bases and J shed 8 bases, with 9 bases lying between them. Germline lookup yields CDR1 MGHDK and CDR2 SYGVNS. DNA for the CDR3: TGTGCCAGCAGTTTATACAGGGAAGCTTTCTTT. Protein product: CASSLYREAFF.

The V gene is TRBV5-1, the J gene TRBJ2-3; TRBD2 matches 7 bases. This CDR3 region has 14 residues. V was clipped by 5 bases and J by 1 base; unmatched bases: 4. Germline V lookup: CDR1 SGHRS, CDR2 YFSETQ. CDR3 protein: CASRLSGGTDTQYF. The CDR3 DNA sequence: TGCGCCAGCAGGCTAAGCGGGGGCACAGATACGCAGTATTTT.

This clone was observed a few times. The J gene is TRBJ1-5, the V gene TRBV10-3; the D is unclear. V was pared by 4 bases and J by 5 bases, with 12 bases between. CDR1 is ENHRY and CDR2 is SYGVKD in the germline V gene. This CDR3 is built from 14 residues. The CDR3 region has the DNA TGTGCCATCAGTGTAAGTAGAACCGATCAGCCCCAGCATTTT. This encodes CAISVSRTDQPQHF.

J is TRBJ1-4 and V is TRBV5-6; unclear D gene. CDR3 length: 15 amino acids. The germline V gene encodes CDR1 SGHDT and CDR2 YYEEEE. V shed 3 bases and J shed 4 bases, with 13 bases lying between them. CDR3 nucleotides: TGTGCCAGCAGCTCCCAAGGCGGATTTAATGAAAAACTGTTTTTT. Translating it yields CASSSQGGFNEKLFF.

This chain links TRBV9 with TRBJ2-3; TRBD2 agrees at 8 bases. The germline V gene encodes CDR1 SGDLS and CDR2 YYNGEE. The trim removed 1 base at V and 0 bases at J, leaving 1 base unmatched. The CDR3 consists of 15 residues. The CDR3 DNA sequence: TGTGCCAGCAGCGTATCTAGCGGGAGCACAGATACGCAGTATTTT. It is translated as CASSVSSGSTDTQYF.

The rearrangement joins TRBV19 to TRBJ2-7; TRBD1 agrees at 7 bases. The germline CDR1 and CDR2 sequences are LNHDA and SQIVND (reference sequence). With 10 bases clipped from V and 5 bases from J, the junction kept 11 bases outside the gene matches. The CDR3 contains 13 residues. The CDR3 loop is CATAKTGYNEQYF. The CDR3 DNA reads TGTGCCACCGCCAAGACAGGGTATAACGAGCAGTACTTC.

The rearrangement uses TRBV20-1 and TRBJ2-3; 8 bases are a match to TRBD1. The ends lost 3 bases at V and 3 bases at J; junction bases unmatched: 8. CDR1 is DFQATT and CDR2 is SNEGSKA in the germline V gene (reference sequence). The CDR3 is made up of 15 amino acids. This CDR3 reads CSASTGQGKTDTQYF. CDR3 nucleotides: TGCAGTGCTAGTACCGGACAGGGTAAAACAGATACGCAGTATTTT.

This CDR3 reads CASTRGNTIYF. The CDR3 DNA follows: TGTGCCAGCACCCGCGGAAACACCATATATTTT. The chain joins TRBV12-3 or TRBV12-4 to TRBJ1-3, with unresolved D. This CDR3 has 11 residues. V dropped 7 bases and J dropped 4 bases, with 5 bases sitting between them.

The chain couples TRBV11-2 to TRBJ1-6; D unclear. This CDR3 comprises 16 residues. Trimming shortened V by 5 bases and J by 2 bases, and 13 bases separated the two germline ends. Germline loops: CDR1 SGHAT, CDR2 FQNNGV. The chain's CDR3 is CASSPDPGPYNSPLHF. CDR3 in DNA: TGTGCCAGCAGCCCCGATCCAGGACCCTATAATTCACCCCTCCACTTT.